The following is a TCR beta chain sequence with its context. What it binds is not known. Clones were sequenced by immunoSEQ multiplex PCR, and TCRdb holds only the in-frame ones, with some missing. The sample contains about 79,000 clones, 88% of which appear only once. This CDR3 comprises 15 residues. V lost 2 bases and J lost 3, with 13 bases in between. The germline gives CDR1 MNHNS, CDR2 SASEGT. The data derive from a study of OX40 agonist ivuxolimab in advanced cancers. Whole-study findings and limits: The authors did not determine the antigen specificity of the expanded peripheral T cells. At 0.1 to 3.0 mg/kg and by week 6, clonal expansion occurred in CD4+ and CD8+ blood T cells. Some nonresponders also had low normalized T-cell clonal expansion.

V gene TRBV6-1 combines with J gene TRBJ1-2; no reliable D call. The specimen was CD4+ or CD8+ T cells sorted from blood, collected in a trial of the OX40 agonist ivuxolimab. The TCR comes from an adult with an advanced solid tumor such as melanoma, head and neck, liver or kidney cancer. DNA of the CDR3: TGTGCCAGCAGTGAAATATCCTCCGCGGACTATGGCTACACCTTC. It codes for CASSEISSADYGYTF.